This TCR beta chain comes out of a study of response to subunit inactivated influenza vaccine. This CDR3 region has 15 residues. Germline CDR1 SGHTA, CDR2 FQGNSA. J gave up 2 bases and V 5 bases, and 4 bases lay outside the gene matches. As for this clonotype: Its antigen is not identified.

MiXCR, run by TCRdb on the RT-PCR reads, gives a single entry per CDR3 protein. The table has 550,000 to 800,000 distinct CDR3 sequences, around 13% seen once; the top ten hold 5.5% to 8%. Study results and caveats: Authors suggested each seasonal influenza vaccination recruits few new T cells.

The TCR was taken from a man between 50 and 59 years old who received an inactivated influenza vaccine. This specimen was PBMCs from blood, taken roughly 2 weeks before vaccination. V usage is TRBV7-2 and J usage is TRBJ1-3; 9 nucleotides line up with TRBD1. Here the CDR3 DNA reads TGTGCCAGCAGCCGACAGGGGGGCACTGGAAACACCATATATTTT. It yields the protein CASSRQGGTGNTIYF.